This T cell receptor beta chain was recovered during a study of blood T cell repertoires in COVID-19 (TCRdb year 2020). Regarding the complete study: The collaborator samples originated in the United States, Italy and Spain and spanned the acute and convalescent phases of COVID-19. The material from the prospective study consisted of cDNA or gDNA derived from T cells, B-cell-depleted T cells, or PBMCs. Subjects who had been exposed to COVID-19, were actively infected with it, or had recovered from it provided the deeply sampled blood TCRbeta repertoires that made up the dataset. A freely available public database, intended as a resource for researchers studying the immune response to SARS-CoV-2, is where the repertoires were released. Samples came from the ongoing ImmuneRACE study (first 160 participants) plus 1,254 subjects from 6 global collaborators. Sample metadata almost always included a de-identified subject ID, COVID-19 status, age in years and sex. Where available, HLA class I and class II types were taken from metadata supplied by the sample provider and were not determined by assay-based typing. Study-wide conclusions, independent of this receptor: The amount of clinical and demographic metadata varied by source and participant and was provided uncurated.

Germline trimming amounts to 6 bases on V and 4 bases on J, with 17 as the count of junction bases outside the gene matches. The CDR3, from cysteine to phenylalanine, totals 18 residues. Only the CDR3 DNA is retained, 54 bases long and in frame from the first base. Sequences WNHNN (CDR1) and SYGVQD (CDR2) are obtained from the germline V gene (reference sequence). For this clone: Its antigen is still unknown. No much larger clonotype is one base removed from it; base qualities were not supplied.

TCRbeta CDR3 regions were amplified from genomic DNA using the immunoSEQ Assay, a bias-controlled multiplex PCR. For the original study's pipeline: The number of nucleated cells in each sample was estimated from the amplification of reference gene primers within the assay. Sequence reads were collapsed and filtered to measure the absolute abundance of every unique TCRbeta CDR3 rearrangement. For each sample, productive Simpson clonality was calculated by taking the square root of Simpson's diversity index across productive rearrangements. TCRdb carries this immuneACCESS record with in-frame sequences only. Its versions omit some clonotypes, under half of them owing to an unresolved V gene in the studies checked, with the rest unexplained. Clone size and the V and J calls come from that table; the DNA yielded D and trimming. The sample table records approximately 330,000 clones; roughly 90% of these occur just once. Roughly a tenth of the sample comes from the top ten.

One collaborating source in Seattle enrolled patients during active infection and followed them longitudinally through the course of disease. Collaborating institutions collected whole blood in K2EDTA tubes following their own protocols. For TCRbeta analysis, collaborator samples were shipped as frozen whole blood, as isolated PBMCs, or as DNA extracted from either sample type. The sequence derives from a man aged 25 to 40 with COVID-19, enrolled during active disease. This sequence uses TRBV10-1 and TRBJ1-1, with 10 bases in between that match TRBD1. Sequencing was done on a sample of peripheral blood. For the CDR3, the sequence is CASRVTGTGVGLGTEAFF. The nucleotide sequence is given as TGCGCCAGCAGAGTGACCGGGACAGGGGTTGGATTGGGCACTGAAGCTTTCTTT.